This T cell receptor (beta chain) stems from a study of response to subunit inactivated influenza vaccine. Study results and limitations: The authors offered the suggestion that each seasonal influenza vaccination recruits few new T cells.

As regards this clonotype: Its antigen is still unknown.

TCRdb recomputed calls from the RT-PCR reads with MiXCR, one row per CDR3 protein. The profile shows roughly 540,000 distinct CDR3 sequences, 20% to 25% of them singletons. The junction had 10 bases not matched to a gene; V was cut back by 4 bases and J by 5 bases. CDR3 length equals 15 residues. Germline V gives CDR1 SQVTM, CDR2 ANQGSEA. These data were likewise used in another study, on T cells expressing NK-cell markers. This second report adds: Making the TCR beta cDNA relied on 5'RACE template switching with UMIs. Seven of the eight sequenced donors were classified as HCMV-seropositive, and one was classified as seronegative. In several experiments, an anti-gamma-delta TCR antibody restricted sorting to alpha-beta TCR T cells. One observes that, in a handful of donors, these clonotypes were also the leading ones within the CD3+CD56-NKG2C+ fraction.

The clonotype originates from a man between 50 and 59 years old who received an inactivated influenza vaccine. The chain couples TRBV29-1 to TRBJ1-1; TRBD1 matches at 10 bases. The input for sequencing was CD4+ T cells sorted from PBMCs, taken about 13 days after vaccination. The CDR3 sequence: CSVASDRGRRTEAFF. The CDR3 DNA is TGCAGCGTTGCTTCCGACAGGGGGCGAAGGACTGAAGCTTTCTTT.